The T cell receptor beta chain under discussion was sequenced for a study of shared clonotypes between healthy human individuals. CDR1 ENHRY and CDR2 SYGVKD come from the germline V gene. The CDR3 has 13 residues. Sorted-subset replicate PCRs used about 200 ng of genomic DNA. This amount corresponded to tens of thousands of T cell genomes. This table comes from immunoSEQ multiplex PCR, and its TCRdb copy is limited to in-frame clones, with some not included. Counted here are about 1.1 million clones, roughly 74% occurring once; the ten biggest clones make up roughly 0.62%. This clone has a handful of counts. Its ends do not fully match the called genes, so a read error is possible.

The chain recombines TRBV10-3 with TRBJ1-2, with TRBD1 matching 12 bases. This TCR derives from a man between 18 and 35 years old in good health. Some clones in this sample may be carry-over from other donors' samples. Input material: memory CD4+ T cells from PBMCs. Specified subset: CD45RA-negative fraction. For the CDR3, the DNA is TGTGCCATCAGGGCCCGGGACAGGGGGCATGTCGACTTC. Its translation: CAIRARDRGHVDF.